This section outlines one T cell receptor (beta chain) sequence together with its context. This clone has just a few counts. The antigen it binds to is not known. The sample holds no much larger clone one base away, and base qualities are not on file. The sample originates from a study of blood T cell repertoires in COVID-19 (dated by TCRdb to 2018 to 2020). Looking at the study overall: The collaborator samples originated in the United States, Italy and Spain and spanned the acute and convalescent phases of COVID-19. The prospective study material was composed of cDNA or gDNA derived from T cells, B-cell-depleted T cells, or PBMCs. Nearly every sample came with metadata listing a de-identified subject ID, COVID-19 status, age in years and sex. The repertoires were released in a freely available public database meant as a resource for research on the immune response to SARS-CoV-2. Where HLA class I and class II types were available, the types were taken from metadata supplied by the sample provider, not from assay-based typing. Samples came from the ongoing ImmuneRACE study (first 160 participants) plus 1,254 subjects from 6 global collaborators. Deeply sampled blood TCRbeta repertoires from subjects exposed to, actively infected with, or recovered from COVID-19 were included in the dataset.

Each collaborating institution followed its own protocols to collect whole blood in K2EDTA tubes. Collaborator samples were shipped for TCRbeta analysis as frozen whole blood, isolated PBMCs, or DNA extracted from either sample type. Between the V and J ends, shortened by 5 bases and 3 bases respectively, the junction contains 13 bases. CDR1 and CDR2 are read off the germline V gene as SGHVS and FNYEAQ. CDR3 length: 14 amino acids, cysteine to phenylalanine. This entry keeps only the CDR3 DNA: 42 bases, framed from base 1. Study-wide findings and limitations: How much clinical and demographic metadata was included differed by source and by participant, and the metadata was provided uncurated.

TCRbeta CDR3 regions were amplified from genomic DNA by means of the immunoSEQ Assay, a bias-controlled multiplex PCR. The authors' analysis ran thus. The number of nucleated cells in each sample was estimated from the amplification of reference gene primers within the assay. To quantify the absolute abundance of each unique TCRbeta CDR3 rearrangement, sequence reads were collapsed and filtered. Productive Simpson clonality was computed per sample as the square root of Simpson's diversity index over productive rearrangements. Not all clones reach the TCRdb copy of this immuneACCESS table, which keeps in-frame sequences only. Checked studies attribute under half of the gap to unresolved V genes and leave the rest unexplained. D and trimming were read from the DNA, whereas the V and J calls and clone size are those reported in that table. Counted in this sample were around 90,000 clones; approximately 78% of them appeared once. Together, the top ten hold about 13% of the sample.

Sequenced material: peripheral blood. The receptor chain draws on TRBV7-6 and TRBJ1-1; the D gene is perhaps TRBD1, on 6 matching bases. The receptor comes from a human donor in a cohort sampled during active COVID-19. The CDR3 reads CASSPGGAHTEAFF. At the DNA level, the sequence is TGTGCCAGCAGCCCCGGGGGGGCCCACACTGAAGCTTTCTTT.